This T cell receptor beta chain is drawn from a study of T-cell memory formation after mild COVID-19. General study results and limits: Detection of some responders pre-infection suggested pre-existing cross-reactive memory T cells participated.

V dropped 0 bases and J dropped 2; count of bases not matched to a gene: 11. This CDR3 contains 19 residues. Germline V gives CDR1 LGHNA, CDR2 YSLEER. TCRdb re-called the 5' RACE reads through MiXCR, storing one row per CDR3 protein. Of around 140,000 distinct CDR3 sequences in the sample, about 23% were seen once. This clonotype was counted only a few times. Its matching antigen is unknown. The receptor was isolated from an adult woman who had mild COVID-19 (a few samples of this study predate the infection). Cell type and time point are not known. The rearrangement uses TRBV4-3 and TRBJ2-3; TRBD2 aligns across 10 bases. Sequenced material: PBMCs or a T cell subset sorted from them (not recorded which). The CDR3 loop is CASSQDSPGTSGDTDTQYF. The DNA for the CDR3 is TGCGCCAGCAGCCAAGATTCTCCGGGTACTAGCGGGGACACAGATACGCAGTATTTT.